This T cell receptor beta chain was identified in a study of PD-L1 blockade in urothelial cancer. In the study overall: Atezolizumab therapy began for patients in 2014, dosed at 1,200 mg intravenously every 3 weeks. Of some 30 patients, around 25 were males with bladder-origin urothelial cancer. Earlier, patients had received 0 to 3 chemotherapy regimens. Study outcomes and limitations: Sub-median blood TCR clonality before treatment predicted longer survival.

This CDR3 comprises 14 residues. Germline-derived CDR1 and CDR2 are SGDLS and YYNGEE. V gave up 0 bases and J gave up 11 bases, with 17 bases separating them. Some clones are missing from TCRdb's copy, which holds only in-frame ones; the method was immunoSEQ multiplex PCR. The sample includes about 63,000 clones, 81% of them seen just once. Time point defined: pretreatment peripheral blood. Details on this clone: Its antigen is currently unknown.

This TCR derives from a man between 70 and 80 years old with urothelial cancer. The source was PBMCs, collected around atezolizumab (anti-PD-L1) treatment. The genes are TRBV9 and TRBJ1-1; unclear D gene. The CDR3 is CASSVDIAPRAAFF. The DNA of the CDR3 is TGTGCCAGCAGCGTAGATATTGCCCCCCGAGCGGCTTTCTTT.